This is a list of T cell receptor beta chains from one sample in a study of T cell responses to AZD1222 COVID-19 vaccine. Profiling relied on immunoSEQ multiplex PCR, and the TCRdb table lists in-frame clones only, not all of them. The table has under 110,000 clones, 80% to 90% seen once. The sample in question was peripheral blood, obtained 28 days after the second AZD1222 dose. These receptors came from an adult who received the AZD1222 COVID-19 vaccine. CDR3s include the opening cysteine and the closing phenylalanine or tryptophan. D genes are given only for firm matches. Some rows have no size entry. The others give once, few or many, or a class for an expanded clone.

V	size	J	D	DNA	CDR3
TRBV6-5	.	TRBJ2-7	.	TGTGCCAGCAGTTACTCGATGGGCGGACCCTACGAGCAGTACTTC	CASSYSMGGPYEQYF
TRBV6-9	.	TRBJ2-7	.	TGTGCCAGCAGTCGGACTAACAGGGCATCCTACGAGCAGTACTTC	CASSRTNRASYEQYF
TRBV28	.	TRBJ1-2	.	TGTGCCAGCAGTTCCAACGCAAGACGATATGGCTACACCTTC	CASSSNARRYGYTF
TRBV11-2	.	TRBJ1-3	.	TGTGCCAGCAGCTTACTGGGTTCAGGAAACACCATATATTTT	CASSLLGSGNTIYF
TRBV13	once	TRBJ2-3	TRBD2	TGTGCCAGCAGTCCGACTAGCGGGAGGCTAAGCACAGATACGCAGTATTTT	CASSPTSGRLSTDTQYF
TRBV7-2	once	TRBJ1-5	TRBD1	TGTGCCAGCAGCATCGGGACAGGGAAGAATAACCGCAATCAGCCCCAGCATTTT	CASSIGTGKNNRNQPQHF
TRBV5-1	.	TRBJ1-4	.	TGCGCCAGCAGCTTGCTGGCAGGCGGTAATGAAAAACTGTTTTTT	CASSLLAGGNEKLFF
TRBV19	.	TRBJ2-7	.	TGTGCCAGTAGTGACTCCTATCCCGGGTACGAGCAGTACTTC	CASSDSYPGYEQYF
TRBV29-1	.	TRBJ2-1	TRBD2	TGCAGCGTCCTCATGCCCGGGACTAGCGGAAGTTATGAGCAGTTCTTC	CSVLMPGTSGSYEQFF
TRBV4-1	.	TRBJ1-6	.	TGCGCCAGCAGCCAAGACCGGAGCGCCTATAATTCACCCCTCCACTTT	CASSQDRSAYNSPLHF
TRBV5-1	.	TRBJ2-6	.	TGCGCCAGCAGCTCCCCTTTTCCGGTGACCCTAGTTGGGGCCAACGTCCTGACTTTC	CASSSPFPVTLVGANVLTF
TRBV27	.	TRBJ1-2	.	TGTGCCAGCGCCCCGGGACGGCCGGGACGATATGGCTACACCTTC	CASAPGRPGRYGYTF
TRBV28	few	TRBJ1-1	.	TGTGCCAGCAGTACTGCCGGGGGCTACGTGAACACTGAAGCTTTCTTT	CASSTAGGYVNTEAFF
TRBV5-1	.	TRBJ1-2	.	TGCGCCAGCTCCTCGGGGGGATGGGATGGCTACACCTTC	CASSSGGWDGYTF
TRBV9	.	TRBJ2-5	TRBD1	TGTGCCAGCAGCCCCCCGGACAGGGATGTAGAGACCCAGTACTTC	CASSPPDRDVETQYF
TRBV18	once	TRBJ2-7	TRBD2	TGTGCCAGCTCACCACAGCGGGAATCCTACGAGCAGTACTTC	CASSPQRESYEQYF
TRBV19	once	TRBJ1-4	TRBD1	TGTGCCAGTAGTATAAGGGCACAGGGGTTAAATGAAAAACTGTTTTTT	CASSIRAQGLNEKLFF
TRBV6-2/TRBV6-3	many	TRBJ2-5	.	TGTGCCAGCAGTTACTTGGGGCTCAACCAAGAGACCCAGTACTTC	CASSYLGLNQETQYF
TRBV4-1	.	TRBJ2-1	TRBD1	TGCGCCAGCAGCCAAGACGACAGGGACTCCTACAATGAGCAGTTCTTC	CASSQDDRDSYNEQFF
TRBV3-1/TRBV3-2	.	TRBJ1-2	TRBD1	TGTGCCAGCAGCCAGACAGGGGGCAGGTATGGCTACACCTTC	CASSQTGGRYGYTF
TRBV5-6	.	TRBJ2-4	.	TGTGCCAGCAGCTTTTCCGGTCTAGCCAAAAACATTCAGTACTTC	CASSFSGLAKNIQYF
TRBV7-3	.	TRBJ2-3	.	TGTGCCAGCAGCTTAGACGGCACAGATACGCAGTATTTT	CASSLDGTDTQYF
TRBV5-1	.	TRBJ2-5	.	TGCGCCAGCAGCCCGAGCGGTACTCAAGAGACCCAGTACTTC	CASSPSGTQETQYF
TRBV29-1	.	TRBJ2-2	TRBD2	TGCAGCGTTAGCGGGGGGGCGAGCACCGGGGAGCTGTTTTTT	CSVSGGASTGELFF
TRBV29-1	.	TRBJ2-3	.	TGCAGCGTTCCCCTACCACCCACAGATACGCAGTATTTT	CSVPLPPTDTQYF
TRBV5-1	.	TRBJ2-7	TRBD1	TGCGCCAGCAGCTTGGCCGTCGGGACAGGGGGCCACGAGCAGTACTTC	CASSLAVGTGGHEQYF
TRBV10-2	few	TRBJ1-5	TRBD1	TGCGCCAGCAGATCCACAGGGGGCGGCAATCAGCCCCAGCATTTT	CASRSTGGGNQPQHF
TRBV29-1	.	TRBJ1-1	.	TGCAGCGTCGGCGGGACAAGGGGCATGAACACTGAAGCTTTCTTT	CSVGGTRGMNTEAFF
TRBV28	.	TRBJ2-4	.	TGTGCCAGCACCTCAAGGATAGCCAAAAACATTCAGTACTTC	CASTSRIAKNIQYF
TRBV5-6	few	TRBJ1-2	.	TGTGCCAGCAGCTCACTTGGTGGGGCATCCAACTATGGCTACACCTTC	CASSSLGGASNYGYTF
TRBV29-1	.	TRBJ1-2	TRBD1	TGCAGCGCCGGGACAGCACCGCGAGAGACCTGGGACTCCTATGGCTACACCTTC	CSAGTAPRETWDSYGYTF
TRBV4-2	.	TRBJ2-5	TRBD2	TGTGCCAGCAGCGATCGACTAGCGGGCGGGGAGACCCAGTACTTC	CASSDRLAGGETQYF
TRBV2	.	TRBJ2-1	.	TGTGCCAGCACTACGGAAAGGGGCACCCTCAGTGAGCAGTTCTTC	CASTTERGTLSEQFF
TRBV19	.	TRBJ2-1	TRBD2	TGTGCCAGTAGTCGACTAGCGGGGGGGCCTGGGCAGTTCTTC	CASSRLAGGPGQFF
TRBV5-5	.	TRBJ2-2	.	TGTGCCAGCAGCTCTATCCCGGACAGGAGGGCTACCGGGGAGCTGTTTTTT	CASSSIPDRRATGELFF
TRBV29-1	.	TRBJ2-5	TRBD2	TGCAGCGTTATGACTAGCGGGGTGGAGACCCAGTACTTC	CSVMTSGVETQYF
TRBV11-2	.	TRBJ2-7	TRBD2	TGTGCCAGCAGCTTAGGTTCTTCTAGCGGGAGCCACGAGCAGTACTTC	CASSLGSSSGSHEQYF
TRBV7-2	once	TRBJ1-3	.	TGTGCCAGCAGCTTAGGGACTGGAAACACCATATATTTT	CASSLGTGNTIYF
TRBV21-1	.	TRBJ2-7	.	TGTGCCAGCAGCTTCTGTGCAGGGCAGCACGAGCAGTACTTC	CASSFCAGQHEQYF
TRBV2	few	TRBJ2-7	TRBD1	TGTGCCAGCAGTGATTTCAGGACAGGGTCGGCCTACGAGCAGTACTTC	CASSDFRTGSAYEQYF
TRBV7-9	.	TRBJ2-7	.	TGTGCCAGCAGCTTAGTCGACAGATATCCCTACGAGCAGTACTTC	CASSLVDRYPYEQYF
TRBV2	.	TRBJ2-1	.	TGTGCCAGCAGTCGGTTCCTTAGCGGTGGTGAGCAGTTCTTC	CASSRFLSGGEQFF
TRBV7-8	once	TRBJ1-1	.	TGTGCCAGCAGCTTACAACAGAGTAAGATGAACACTGAAGCTTTCTTT	CASSLQQSKMNTEAFF
TRBV7-3	.	TRBJ2-2	.	TGTGCCAGCAGCTTATTTAAAGCGACCGGGGAGCTGTTTTTT	CASSLFKATGELFF